This T cell receptor beta chain is drawn from a study of molecular identifiers for immune sequencing clone quantification. Unmatched junction bases numbered 8, after V lost 7 bases and J lost 4 bases. Germline V gives CDR1 SNHLY, CDR2 FYNNEI. There are 15 residues in the CDR3. TCRdb itself ran the PCR reads through MiXCR, one entry per CDR3 protein. The sample includes about half a million distinct CDR3 sequences, 20% to 25% of them seen just once. Many counts were recorded for this clonotype. Sequencing was carried out using naive CD8+ T cells from blood, with Jurkat cell RNA spiked in. Sample subset: FACS-sorted CD8+CD4-CCR7+CD45RA+ naive T cells. The sequence was collected from a human donor in good health. Some libraries in this study had Jurkat cell RNA spiked in. The chain is built from TRBV2 and TRBJ2-1, with 9 positions matching TRBD2. CDR3: CASTPGLASYNEQFF. In DNA, the CDR3 is TGTGCCAGCACCCCGGGACTAGCATCTTACAATGAGCAGTTCTTC.